The 27 T cell receptor beta chains below all came from one sample that was sequenced in a study of blood T cell repertoires in COVID-19. Measured with immunoSEQ multiplex PCR; TCRdb has only the in-frame clones, and not every one. The sample consists of hundreds of thousands of clones, roughly 90% of them appearing once. The material sequenced was PBMCs or T cells enriched from blood (not recorded which). The receptors stem from a woman in her forties or fifties who had recovered from COVID-19.

The V call is TRBV18, the J call TRBJ1-5, with D maybe TRBD1 (6 bases). V was shortened by 3 bases and J by 4 bases, with 13 bases between the two germline ends. The CDR3 runs 15 residues. Germline CDR1 KGHSH, CDR2 LQKENI. The CDR3 DNA follows: TGTGCCAGCTCACCCTCAACAGGGTCGAATCAGCCCCAGCATTTT. Protein: CASSPSTGSNQPQHF.

The chain employs TRBV27 and TRBJ2-1; 10 bases align to TRBD2. The V gene's germline CDR1 is MNHEY and CDR2 SMNVEV (reference sequence). This CDR3 region has 16 residues. V gave up 8 bases and J gave up 5 bases; unmatched junction bases: 12. This CDR3 reads CASHRPAGGKNNEQFF. Here the CDR3 DNA reads TGTGCCAGCCATAGACCAGCGGGAGGGAAGAACAATGAGCAGTTCTTC.

This clone was observed a few times. This chain uses TRBV30 with TRBJ2-7, with D tentatively TRBD2 (5 bases). From germline, CDR1 is GTSNPN and CDR2 SVGIG (reference sequence). V lost 0 bases and J 0 bases, leaving 18 bases between the germline ends. The CDR3 runs 17 residues. CDR3 sequence: CAWSVRFPGISSYEQYF. CDR3 bases: TGTGCCTGGAGTGTGAGATTTCCCGGGATAAGCTCCTACGAGCAGTACTTC.

The chain has TRBV14 and TRBJ2-1; the match to TRBD2 covers 7 bases. V shed 3 bases and J 6 bases; nucleotides not matched to a gene: 5. CDR1 and CDR2 (germline): SGHDN, FVKESK. This CDR3 comprises 14 residues. CDR3 DNA: TGTGCCAGCAGCCAGGAGTGGACTAGCAATGAGCAGTTCTTC. This sequence encodes CASSQEWTSNEQFF.

This chain joins TRBV4-3 and TRBJ1-2; TRBD1 matches at 7 bases. This CDR3 region has 16 residues. Germline CDR1 is LGHNA and CDR2 is YSLEER. Trimming removed 4 bases from V and 3 bases from J; junction bases left unmatched: 11. Here the CDR3 reads CASSPQPKTGHYGYTF. Here the CDR3 DNA reads TGCGCCAGCAGCCCCCAACCAAAGACAGGGCACTATGGCTACACCTTC.

This clone was seen just once. V usage is TRBV11-2 and J usage is TRBJ2-2; 12 nucleotides align to TRBD1. J was trimmed by 4 bases and V by 5 bases; bases with no gene match: 2. Germline assignment: CDR1 SGHAT and CDR2 FQNNGV. The CDR3 is 15 amino acids. The CDR3 reads CASSRGQGATGELFF. The CDR3 DNA follows: TGTGCCAGCAGCCGGGGACAGGGGGCCACCGGGGAGCTGTTTTTT.

The chain carries TRBV4-3 and TRBJ2-1; D is perhaps TRBD1 (5 bases). Germline assignment: CDR1 LGHNA and CDR2 YSLEER. The V end lost 0 bases, the J end lost 3 bases, and 12 bases lay between the germline ends. The CDR3 runs to 16 residues. The CDR3 coding sequence is TGCGCCAGCAGCCAAGAACATCGACAGAACTACAATGAGCAGTTCTTC. Translated: CASSQEHRQNYNEQFF.

V usage is TRBV24-1 and J usage is TRBJ1-5; 10 nucleotides align to TRBD1. V was pared by 2 bases and J by 2 bases, with 5 bases of the junction left unmatched. The length of the CDR3 is 17 residues. CDR1 and CDR2 (germline): KGHDR, SFDVKD. This CDR3 reads CATSDSRGTGGNQPQHF. The CDR3 DNA reads TGTGCCACCAGTGATTCACGGGGGACAGGGGGCAATCAGCCCCAGCATTTT.

As to this clone: Other DNA sequences in this sample translate to the same CDR3. This chain uses TRBV5-5 with TRBJ2-7; a possible D gene is TRBD1 (5 bases). This CDR3 is 14 amino acids long. V lost 3 bases to trimming and J lost 0 bases, with 10 bases between them. Germline V gene data show CDR1 as SGHKS and CDR2 as YYEKEE (reference sequence). The CDR3 DNA follows: TGTGCCAGCAGCTCCACTGACAGCTCCTACGAGCAGTACTTC. Its protein is CASSSTDSSYEQYF.

Comments on this clone: Other nucleotide sequences in the sample specify the same CDR3. The chain recombines TRBV24-1 with TRBJ2-1, with 9 bases matching TRBD1. The CDR3 loop spans 15 amino acids. V lost 3 bases to trimming and J lost 5 bases; unmatched junction nucleotides: 4. Per the germline V gene, CDR1 is KGHDR and CDR2 is SFDVKD. This CDR3 is CATSDPGQGNNEQFF. The CDR3 nucleotides are TGTGCCACCAGTGATCCGGGACAGGGTAACAATGAGCAGTTCTTC.

This chain joins TRBV7-2 and TRBJ1-5; D is unclear. The CDR3 is 15 amino acids. Germline V CDR1 and CDR2: SGHTA, FQGNSA. Trimming stripped 1 base from V and 7 bases from J, with 14 bases between. CDR3: CASSLEVGVRQPQHF. Written as DNA, the CDR3 is TGTGCCAGCAGCTTAGAAGTCGGGGTTCGGCAGCCCCAGCATTTT.

This clone was counted a few times. V is TRBV6-5 and J is TRBJ1-3, with D hard to call. Looked up from germline, CDR1 is MNHEY and CDR2 is SVGAGI. CDR3 length equals 14 residues. V shed 3 bases and J shed 4 bases, with 10 bases lying between them. CDR3: CASSYKSKGNTIYF. Written as DNA, the CDR3 is TGTGCCAGCAGTTATAAGAGTAAAGGAAACACCATATATTTT.

The chain links TRBV28 to TRBJ1-4; possible D gene TRBD1, 6 bases. The CDR3 is 17 amino acids. Per germline, CDR1 MDHEN and CDR2 SYDVKM. Trimming removed 1 base from V and 2 bases from J, with 14 bases in between. CDR3 bases: TGTGCCAGCAGTTTATCACACCCGGGGGGCACTAATGAAAAACTGTTTTTT. It specifies CASSLSHPGGTNEKLFF.

The V and J genes are TRBV7-8 and TRBJ2-5, with D possibly matching TRBD1 (6 bases). Trimming stripped 0 bases from V and 9 bases from J, with 26 bases between. Germline-derived CDR1 and CDR2 are SGHVS and FQNEAQ. The CDR3 covers 18 residues. The CDR3 protein is CASSLAPQAPSQGSAQYF. As DNA, the CDR3 is TGTGCCAGCAGCTTAGCCCCACAGGCCCCCTCTCAGGGGTCGGCCCAGTACTTC.

Written as DNA, the CDR3 is TGTGCCAGCAGCTCTTCGGGACAGGGGTTTGTAGGCTACACCTTC. Translating gives CASSSSGQGFVGYTF. The chain carries TRBV7-9 and TRBJ1-2, with 10 bases aligning to TRBD1. The CDR3 loop spans 15 amino acids. The ends lost 4 bases at V and 8 bases at J; junction bases unmatched: 10. The germline V gene encodes CDR1 SEHNR and CDR2 FQNEAQ (reference sequence).

The CDR3 bases are TGTGCCACCAGCAGAGCTTCCGCTATGTCTGAAGCTTTCTTT. Amino acid sequence: CATSRASAMSEAFF. The rearrangement uses TRBV15 and TRBJ1-1; no reliable D call. Germline V gene lookup returns CDR1 LNHNV and CDR2 YYDKDF (reference sequence). V lost 1 base and J lost 6, with 12 bases in between. The CDR3 covers 14 residues. Drawing the rest from reference TRBV15 and TRBJ1-1, the complete variable domain is DAMVIQNPRYQVTQFGKPVTLSCSQTLNHNVMYWYQQKSSQAPKLLFHYYDKDFNNEADTPDNFQSRRPNTSFCFLDIRSPGLGDTAMYLCATSRASAMSEAFFGQGTRLTVV.

The chain carries TRBV28 and TRBJ1-5; 11 bases align to TRBD1. Trimming removed 4 bases from V and 4 bases from J; junction bases left unmatched: 9. The CDR3 loop spans 17 amino acids. The germline gives CDR1 MDHEN, CDR2 SYDVKM. The CDR3 sequence is CASSSPDRGLRNQPQHF. The CDR3 DNA follows: TGTGCCAGCAGTTCGCCGGACAGGGGGCTAAGGAATCAGCCCCAGCATTTT.

This clone appeared a few times. The chain combines TRBV6-5 with TRBJ1-6; D is perhaps TRBD1 (6 bases). This CDR3 has 15 residues. Germline V gene sequence: CDR1 MNHEY, CDR2 SVGAGI. V lost 6 bases to trimming and J lost 5 bases, with 14 bases between them. Here the CDR3 reads CASSNDRNHNSPLHF. As DNA, the CDR3 is TGTGCCAGCAGCAACGACAGGAATCATAATTCACCCCTCCACTTT.

This clone was counted only a few times. The V and J genes are TRBV5-4 and TRBJ1-2; tentative D call: TRBD1 (6 bases). From germline, CDR1 is SGHNT and CDR2 YYREEE (reference sequence). Trimming removed 6 bases from V and 0 bases from J, with 12 bases in between. The CDR3 is made up of 14 amino acids. The CDR3 reads CASTTGIANYGYTF. The CDR3 bases are TGTGCCAGCACCACAGGGATAGCTAACTATGGCTACACCTTC.

In its sample, this clone was seen once. The rearrangement uses TRBV12-3 or TRBV12-4 and TRBJ1-1; D perhaps matches TRBD1 (6 bases). The V gene lost 7 bases and the J gene lost 4 bases, with 13 bases spanning the gap. The CDR3 covers 13 residues. The CDR3 sequence is CASTLTGSTEAFF. The CDR3, as DNA: TGTGCCAGCACCCTGACAGGATCCACTGAAGCTTTCTTT.

The genes are TRBV4-2 and TRBJ2-3; 7 nucleotides agree with TRBD2. The germline V gene encodes CDR1 LGHNA and CDR2 YNFKEQ. Unmatched junction bases numbered 7, after V lost 4 bases and J lost 3 bases. CDR3 size: 15 residues. CDR3 residues: CASSRVGEGTDTQYF. The CDR3 bases are TGTGCCAGCAGCCGCGTTGGGGAGGGGACAGATACGCAGTATTTT.

The chain has TRBV11-1 and TRBJ2-1, with 7 bases matching TRBD1. Germline CDR1 SGHAT, CDR2 FQDESV (reference sequence). V gave up 1 base and J gave up 8 bases; unmatched junction bases: 8. This CDR3 has 15 residues. CDR3 sequence reads: CASSLDRGKVYEQFF. The CDR3 DNA follows: TGTGCCAGCAGCTTAGACAGGGGCAAAGTGTATGAGCAGTTCTTC.

The chain employs TRBV27 and TRBJ2-6; possibly TRBD2 for D (6 bases). This CDR3 has 15 residues. From germline, CDR1 is MNHEY and CDR2 SMNVEV (reference sequence). The CDR3 sequence is CASARGFSGANVLTF. The CDR3 nucleotides read TGTGCATCGGCGCGGGGATTCTCTGGGGCCAACGTCCTGACTTTC.

This chain joins TRBV7-9 and TRBJ2-7; perhaps TRBD1 as D (5 bases). The V and J ends lost 3 bases and 4 bases respectively, with 13 bases between them. The CDR3 covers 14 residues. Germline CDR1 reads SEHNR; CDR2 reads FQNEAQ (reference sequence). CDR3 sequence (DNA): TGTGCCAGCAGCTTTGGTGACAGACAATACGAGCAGTACTTC. It encodes CASSFGDRQYEQYF. The full variable domain, rest sourced from reference TRBV7-9 and TRBJ2-7, is DTGVSQNPRHKITKRGQNVTFRCDPISEHNRLYWYRQTLGQGPEFLTYFQNEAQLEKSRLLSDRFSAERPKGSFSTLEIQRTEQGDSAMYLCASSFGDRQYEQYFGPGTRLTVT.

The chain recombines TRBV7-3 with TRBJ2-1; D might be TRBD2 (6 bases). The V gene lost 4 bases and the J gene lost 0 bases, with 10 bases spanning the gap. Germline V gene sequence: CDR1 SGHTA, CDR2 FQGTGA. This CDR3 spans 15 amino acids. The CDR3 DNA reads as TGTGCCAGCAGCTCGGGACTTACCTCCTACAATGAGCAGTTCTTC. This encodes CASSSGLTSYNEQFF.

V and J are TRBV18 and TRBJ1-1; unclear D gene. The CDR3 is 15 residues long. The ends were cut back, 2 bases at V and 1 base at J, with 11 bases in the middle. CDR1 and CDR2 from the germline V gene are KGHSH and LQKENI. DNA for the CDR3: TGTGCCAGCTCACCAAGGACTACTTCGAACACTGAAGCTTTCTTT. Translating it yields CASSPRTTSNTEAFF.

This clone was counted a single time. This sequence joins TRBV10-3 and TRBJ2-3, with TRBD2 identical over 7 bases. With V trimmed by 7 bases and J by 2 bases, 3 bases remained unmatched. CDR3 length equals 13 residues. From germline, CDR1 is ENHRY and CDR2 SYGVKD. CDR3 sequence reads: CAINQRDTDTQYF. As DNA, the CDR3 is TGTGCCATCAATCAGCGGGACACAGATACGCAGTATTTT.